This T cell receptor (beta chain) is from a study of vaccination and CD4 T cells after COVID-19. Overall study context: At a median 72 days (range 14 to 241) after dose two, post-vaccine samples were obtained. Investigators stimulated cells with overlapping spike peptides drawn from SARS-CoV-2, HCoV-NL63, HCoV-OC43 and HCoV-229E.

V lost 3 bases, J lost 4 bases, and 15 bases lay in between. This CDR3 spans 15 amino acids. The germline gives CDR1 MDHEN, CDR2 SYDVKM. A word on this clonotype: No antigen is known for it.

An Oncomine TCR Beta short-read assay was used to sequence the DNA from cultured CD4+ T cells. In TCRdb, the PCR reads were re-called with MiXCR into one record per CDR3 protein. Counted here are approximately 10,000 distinct CDR3 sequences, roughly three fifths occurring once; the ten biggest clones make up about 29%. Treatment denoted: roughly 10-day PBMC culture with coronavirus spike peptide pools or control peptides (ViraFEST assay). Sequenced material: CD4+ T cells from blood, cultured in vitro. The source is a human donor who had recovered from COVID-19. The chain joins TRBV28 to TRBJ1-1; a weak D match, TRBD1 (5 bases). This CDR3 reads CASSFWRGGGTEAFF. CDR3 sequence (DNA): TGTGCCAGCAGTTTTTGGAGGGGCGGGGGCACTGAAGCTTTCTTT.